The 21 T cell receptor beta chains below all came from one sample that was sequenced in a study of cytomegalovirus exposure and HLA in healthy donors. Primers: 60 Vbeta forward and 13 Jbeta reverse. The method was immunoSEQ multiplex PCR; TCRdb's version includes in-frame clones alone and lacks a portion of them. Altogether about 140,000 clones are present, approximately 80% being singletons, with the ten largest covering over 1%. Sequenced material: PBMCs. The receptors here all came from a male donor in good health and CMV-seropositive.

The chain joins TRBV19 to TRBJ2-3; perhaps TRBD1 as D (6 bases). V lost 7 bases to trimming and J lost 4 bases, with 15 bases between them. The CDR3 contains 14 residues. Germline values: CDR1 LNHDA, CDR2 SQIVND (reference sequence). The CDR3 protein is CASTTQGVADTQYF. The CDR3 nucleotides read TGTGCCAGTACCACACAGGGTGTGGCAGATACGCAGTATTTT.

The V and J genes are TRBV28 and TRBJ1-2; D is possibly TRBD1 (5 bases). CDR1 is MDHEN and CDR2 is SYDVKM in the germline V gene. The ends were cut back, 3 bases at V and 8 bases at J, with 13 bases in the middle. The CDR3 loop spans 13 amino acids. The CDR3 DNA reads TGTGCCAGCAGTTTGAATCAGGGTGGGGGCTACACCTTC. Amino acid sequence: CASSLNQGGGYTF.

CDR3 loop: CASSQEVARGTGETQYF. CDR3 in DNA: TGTGCCAGCAGCCAAGAGGTTGCCCGGGGAACCGGGGAGACCCAGTACTTC. The chain links TRBV4-2 to TRBJ2-5, with D possibly TRBD2 on 5 matching bases. The germline CDR1 and CDR2 sequences are LGHNA and YNFKEQ. The ends were cut back, 0 bases at V and 5 bases at J, with 19 bases in the middle. The length of the CDR3 is 17 residues.

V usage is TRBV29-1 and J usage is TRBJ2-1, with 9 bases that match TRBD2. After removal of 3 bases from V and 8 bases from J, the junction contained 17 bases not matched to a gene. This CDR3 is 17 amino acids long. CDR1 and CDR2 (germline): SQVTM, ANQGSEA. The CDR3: CSVEKFWREGRRDEQFF. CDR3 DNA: TGCAGCGTTGAGAAGTTCTGGCGGGAGGGCCGACGGGATGAGCAGTTCTTC.

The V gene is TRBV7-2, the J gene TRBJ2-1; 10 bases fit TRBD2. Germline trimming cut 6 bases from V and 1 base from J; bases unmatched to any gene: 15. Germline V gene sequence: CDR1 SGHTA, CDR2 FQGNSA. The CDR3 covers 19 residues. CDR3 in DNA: TGTGCCAGCAGGGGACAAAAAGCGGGAGGGATTGGGTCCTACAATGAGCAGTTCTTC. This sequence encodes CASRGQKAGGIGSYNEQFF. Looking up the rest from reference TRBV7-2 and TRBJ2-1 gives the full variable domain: GAGVSQSPSNKVTEKGKDVELRCDPISGHTALYWYRQSLGQGLEFLIYFQGNSAPDKSGLPSDRFSAERTGGSVSTLTIQRTQQEDSAVYLCASRGQKAGGIGSYNEQFFGPGTRLTVL.

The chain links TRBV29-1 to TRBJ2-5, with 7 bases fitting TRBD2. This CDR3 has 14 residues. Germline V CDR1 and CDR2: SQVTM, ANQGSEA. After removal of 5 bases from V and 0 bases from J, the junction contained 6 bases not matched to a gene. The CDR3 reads CSVPPSGHQETQYF. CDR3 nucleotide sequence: TGCAGCGTTCCGCCTAGCGGACACCAAGAGACCCAGTACTTC.

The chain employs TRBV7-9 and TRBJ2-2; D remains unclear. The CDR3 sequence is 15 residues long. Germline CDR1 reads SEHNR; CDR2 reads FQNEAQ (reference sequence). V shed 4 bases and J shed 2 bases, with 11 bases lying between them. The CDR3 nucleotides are TGTGCCAGCAGCTACTCTCCTTCTAACACCGGGGAGCTGTTTTTT. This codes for CASSYSPSNTGELFF.

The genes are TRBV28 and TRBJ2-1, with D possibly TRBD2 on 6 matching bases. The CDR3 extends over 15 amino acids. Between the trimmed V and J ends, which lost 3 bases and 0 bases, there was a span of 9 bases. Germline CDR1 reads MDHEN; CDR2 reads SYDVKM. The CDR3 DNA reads TGTGCCAGCAGTTTGGTCGGGAGCTCCTACAATGAGCAGTTCTTC. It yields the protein CASSLVGSSYNEQFF.

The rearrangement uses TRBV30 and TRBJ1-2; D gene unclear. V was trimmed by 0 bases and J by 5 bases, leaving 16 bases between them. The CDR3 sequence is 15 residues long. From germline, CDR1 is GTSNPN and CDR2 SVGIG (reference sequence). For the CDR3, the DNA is TGTGCCTGGAGTGTACGGATGAGCGACGGGTATGGCTACACCTTC. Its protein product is CAWSVRMSDGYGYTF.

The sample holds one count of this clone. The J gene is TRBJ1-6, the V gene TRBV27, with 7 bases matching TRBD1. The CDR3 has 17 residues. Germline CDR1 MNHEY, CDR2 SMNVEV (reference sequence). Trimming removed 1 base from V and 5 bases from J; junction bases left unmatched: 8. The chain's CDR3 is CASSLYLGQSNNSPLHF. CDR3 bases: TGTGCCAGCAGTTTATATCTGGGACAGTCCAATAATTCACCCCTCCACTTT.

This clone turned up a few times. This CDR3 reads CASSSQPSGGAETQYF. The CDR3 DNA is TGCGCCAGCAGCTCCCAACCTAGCGGGGGGGCGGAGACCCAGTACTTC. V is TRBV5-1 and J is TRBJ2-5, with 12 bases matching TRBD2. The CDR3 has 16 amino acids. V gave up 3 bases and J gave up 5 bases; unmatched junction bases: 8. The germline gives CDR1 SGHRS, CDR2 YFSETQ.

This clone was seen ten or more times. The CDR3 bases are TGTGCCAGCGACGGGGGGGGAGGAAACACCATATATTTT. This encodes CASDGGGGNTIYF. The chain combines TRBV25-1 with TRBJ1-3, with D tentatively TRBD1 (5 bases). Trimming removed 8 bases at V and 4 bases at J, with 12 bases between. CDR3 length: 13 residues. Germline CDR1 and CDR2: MGHDK and SYGVNS.

The CDR3 DNA reads TGTGCCAGCAGTACGGGGGTGGGTCAGCCCCAGCATTTT. Protein sequence: CASSTGVGQPQHF. The chain employs TRBV2 and TRBJ1-5, with TRBD1 as a possible D gene (5 bases). Germline lookup yields CDR1 SNHLY and CDR2 FYNNEI. V lost 5 bases, J lost 6 bases, and 11 bases lay in between. The CDR3 extends over 13 amino acids.

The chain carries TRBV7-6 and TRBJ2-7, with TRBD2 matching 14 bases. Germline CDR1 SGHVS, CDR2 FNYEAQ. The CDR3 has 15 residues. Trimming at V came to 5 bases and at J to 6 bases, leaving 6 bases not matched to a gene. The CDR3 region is CASSDPGLAGVEQYF. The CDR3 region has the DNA TGTGCCAGCAGCGATCCGGGACTAGCGGGAGTCGAGCAGTACTTC.

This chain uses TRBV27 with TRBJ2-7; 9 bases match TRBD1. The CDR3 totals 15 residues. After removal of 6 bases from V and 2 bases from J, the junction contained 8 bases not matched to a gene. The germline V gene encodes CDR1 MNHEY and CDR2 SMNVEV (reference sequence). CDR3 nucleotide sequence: TGTGCCAGCAGCCCCACAGGGGGCGACGCCTACGAGCAGTACTTC. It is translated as CASSPTGGDAYEQYF.

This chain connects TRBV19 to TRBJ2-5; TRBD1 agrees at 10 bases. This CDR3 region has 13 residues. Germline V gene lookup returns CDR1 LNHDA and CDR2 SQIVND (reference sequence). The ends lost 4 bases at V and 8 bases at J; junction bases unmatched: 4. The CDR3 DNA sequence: TGTGCCAGTAGTACCCGGGACAGGGGAACCCAGTACTTC. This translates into CASSTRDRGTQYF.

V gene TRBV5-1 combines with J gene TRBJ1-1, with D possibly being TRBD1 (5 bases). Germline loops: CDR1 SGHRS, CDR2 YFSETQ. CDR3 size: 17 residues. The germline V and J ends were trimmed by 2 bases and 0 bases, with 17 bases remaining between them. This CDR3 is CASSLRQRLALNTEAFF. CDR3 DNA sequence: TGCGCCAGCAGCTTACGACAGAGACTCGCGCTGAACACTGAAGCTTTCTTT.

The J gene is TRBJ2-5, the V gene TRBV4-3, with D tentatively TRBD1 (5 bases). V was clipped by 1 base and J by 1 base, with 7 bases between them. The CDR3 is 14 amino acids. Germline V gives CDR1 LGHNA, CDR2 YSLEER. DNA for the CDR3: TGCGCCAGCAGCCAAGTCGACAGCCAAGAGACCCAGTACTTC. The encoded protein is CASSQVDSQETQYF.

CDR3: CASTSPVRYEQYF. The CDR3 region has the DNA TGTGCCAGCACCTCTCCCGTTAGATACGAGCAGTACTTC. The chain has TRBV5-6 and TRBJ2-5; unclear D gene. Matching the DNA end better, TRBJ2-7 makes the J call doubtful. The CDR3 contains 13 residues. CDR1 SGHDT and CDR2 YYEEEE come from the germline V gene.

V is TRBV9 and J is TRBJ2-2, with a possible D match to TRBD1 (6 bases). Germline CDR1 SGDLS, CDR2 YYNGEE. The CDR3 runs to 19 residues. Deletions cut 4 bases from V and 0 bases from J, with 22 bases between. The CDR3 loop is CASSPSWTARFANTGELFF. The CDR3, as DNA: TGTGCCAGCAGCCCATCTTGGACAGCCCGTTTCGCGAACACCGGGGAGCTGTTTTTT.

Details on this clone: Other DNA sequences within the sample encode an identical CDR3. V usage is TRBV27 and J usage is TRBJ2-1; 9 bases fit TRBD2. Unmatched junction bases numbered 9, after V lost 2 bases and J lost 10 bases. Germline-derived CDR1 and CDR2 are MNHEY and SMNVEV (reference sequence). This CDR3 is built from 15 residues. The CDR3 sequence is CASSLAGGPFDEQFF. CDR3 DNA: TGTGCCAGCAGTTTAGCGGGAGGGCCTTTCGACGAGCAGTTCTTC.